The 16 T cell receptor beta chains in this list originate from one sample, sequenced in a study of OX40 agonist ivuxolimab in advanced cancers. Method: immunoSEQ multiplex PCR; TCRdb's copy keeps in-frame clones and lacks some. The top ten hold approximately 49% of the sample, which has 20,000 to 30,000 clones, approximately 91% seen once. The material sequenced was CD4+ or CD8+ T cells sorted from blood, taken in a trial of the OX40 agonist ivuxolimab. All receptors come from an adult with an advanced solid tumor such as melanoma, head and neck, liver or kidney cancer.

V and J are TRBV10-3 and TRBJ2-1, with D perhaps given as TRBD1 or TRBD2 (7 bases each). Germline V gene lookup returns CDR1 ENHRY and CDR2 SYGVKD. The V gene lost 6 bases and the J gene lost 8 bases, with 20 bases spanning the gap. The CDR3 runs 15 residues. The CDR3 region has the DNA TGTGCCATCAGAGGGGGGGACAGACTTATTCATGAGCAGTTCTTC. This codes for CAIRGGDRLIHEQFF.

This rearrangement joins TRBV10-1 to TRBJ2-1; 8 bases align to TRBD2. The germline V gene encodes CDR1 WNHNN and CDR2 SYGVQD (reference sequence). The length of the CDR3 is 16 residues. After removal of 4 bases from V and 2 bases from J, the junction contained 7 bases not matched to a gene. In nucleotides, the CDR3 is TGCGCCAGCAGTGGCCCTAGCGGGCCCACCTACAATGAGCAGTTCTTC. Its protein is CASSGPSGPTYNEQFF.

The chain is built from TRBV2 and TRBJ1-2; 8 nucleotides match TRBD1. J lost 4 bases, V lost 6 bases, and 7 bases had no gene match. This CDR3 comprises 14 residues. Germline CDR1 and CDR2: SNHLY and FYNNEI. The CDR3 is CASSSQGAGYGYTF. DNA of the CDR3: TGTGCCAGCAGCTCCCAGGGGGCGGGCTATGGCTACACCTTC.

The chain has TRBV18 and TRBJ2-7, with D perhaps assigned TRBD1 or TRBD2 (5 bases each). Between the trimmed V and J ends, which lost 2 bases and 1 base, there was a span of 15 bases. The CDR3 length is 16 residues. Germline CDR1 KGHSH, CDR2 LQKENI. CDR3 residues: CASSPSFGAGSYEQYF. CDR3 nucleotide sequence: TGTGCCAGCTCACCATCATTCGGGGCAGGATCCTACGAGCAGTACTTC.

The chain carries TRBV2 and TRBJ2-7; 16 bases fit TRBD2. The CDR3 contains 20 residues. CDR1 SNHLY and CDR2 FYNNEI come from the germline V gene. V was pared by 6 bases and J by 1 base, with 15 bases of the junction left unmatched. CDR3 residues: CASSDPEGLAGGPSSYEQYF. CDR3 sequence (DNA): TGTGCCAGCAGCGACCCAGAGGGACTAGCGGGAGGGCCGAGTTCCTACGAGCAGTACTTC.

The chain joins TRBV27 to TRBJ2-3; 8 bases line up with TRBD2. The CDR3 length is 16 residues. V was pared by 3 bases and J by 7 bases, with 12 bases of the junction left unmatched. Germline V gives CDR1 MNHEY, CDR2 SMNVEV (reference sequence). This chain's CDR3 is CASSFRAGGPGYTQYF. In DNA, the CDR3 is TGTGCCAGCAGTTTTAGGGCGGGGGGCCCAGGGTATACGCAGTATTTT.

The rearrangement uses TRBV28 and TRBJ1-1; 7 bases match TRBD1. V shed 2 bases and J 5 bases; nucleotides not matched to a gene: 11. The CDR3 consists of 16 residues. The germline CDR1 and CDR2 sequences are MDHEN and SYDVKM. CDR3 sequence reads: CASSLIVIQGTTEAFF. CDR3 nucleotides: TGTGCCAGCAGTTTAATCGTTATACAGGGGACGACTGAAGCTTTCTTT.

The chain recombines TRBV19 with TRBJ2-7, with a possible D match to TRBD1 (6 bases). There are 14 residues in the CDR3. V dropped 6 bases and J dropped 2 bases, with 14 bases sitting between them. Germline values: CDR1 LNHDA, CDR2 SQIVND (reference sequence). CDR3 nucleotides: TGTGCCAGTAGGGACAGCTTAAGGACCTACGAGCAGTACTTC. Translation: CASRDSLRTYEQYF.

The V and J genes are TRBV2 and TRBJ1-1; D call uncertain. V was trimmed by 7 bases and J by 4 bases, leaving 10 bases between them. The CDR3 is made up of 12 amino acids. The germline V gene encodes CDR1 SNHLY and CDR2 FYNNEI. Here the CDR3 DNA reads TGTGCCAGCAACTGGCCTCCCACTGAAGCTTTCTTT. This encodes CASNWPPTEAFF.

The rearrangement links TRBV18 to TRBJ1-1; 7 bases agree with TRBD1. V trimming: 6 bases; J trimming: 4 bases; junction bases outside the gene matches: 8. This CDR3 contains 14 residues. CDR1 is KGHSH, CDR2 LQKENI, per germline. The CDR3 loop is CASSLDRDGTEAFF. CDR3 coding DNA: TGTGCCAGCTCTCTCGACAGGGATGGCACTGAAGCTTTCTTT.

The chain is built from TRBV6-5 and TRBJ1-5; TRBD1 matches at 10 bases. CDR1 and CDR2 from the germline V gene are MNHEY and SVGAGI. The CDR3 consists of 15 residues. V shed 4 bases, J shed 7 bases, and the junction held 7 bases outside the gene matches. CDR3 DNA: TGTGCCAGCAGTTCGACAGGGGGCAGTTGGCAGCCCCAGCATTTT. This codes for CASSSTGGSWQPQHF.

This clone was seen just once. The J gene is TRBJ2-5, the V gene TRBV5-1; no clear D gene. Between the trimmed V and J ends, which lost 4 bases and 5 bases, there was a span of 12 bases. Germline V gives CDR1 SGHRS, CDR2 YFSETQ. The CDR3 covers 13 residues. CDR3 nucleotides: TGCGCCAGCAGCCCGTCTCACCGGGAGACCCAGTACTTC. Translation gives CASSPSHRETQYF.

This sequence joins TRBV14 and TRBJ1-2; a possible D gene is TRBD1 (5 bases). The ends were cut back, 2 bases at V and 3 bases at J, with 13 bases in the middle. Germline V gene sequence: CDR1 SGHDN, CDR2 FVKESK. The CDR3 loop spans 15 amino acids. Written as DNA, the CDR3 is TGTGCCAGCAGCCAAACGGGGCTCTTTGACTATGGCTACACCTTC. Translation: CASSQTGLFDYGYTF.

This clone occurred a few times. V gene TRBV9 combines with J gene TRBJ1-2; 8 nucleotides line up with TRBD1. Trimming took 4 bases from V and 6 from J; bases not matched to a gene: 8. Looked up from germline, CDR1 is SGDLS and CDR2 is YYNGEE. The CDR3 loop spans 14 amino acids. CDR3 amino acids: CASSPRTGRDGYTF. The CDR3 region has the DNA TGTGCCAGCAGCCCCCGGACAGGGAGGGATGGCTACACCTTC. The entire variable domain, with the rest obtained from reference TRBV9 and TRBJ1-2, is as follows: DSGVTQTPKHLITATGQRVTLRCSPRSGDLSVYWYQQSLDQGLQFLIQYYNGEERAKGNILERFSAQQFPDLHSELNLSSLELGDSALYFCASSPRTGRDGYTFGSGTRLTVV.

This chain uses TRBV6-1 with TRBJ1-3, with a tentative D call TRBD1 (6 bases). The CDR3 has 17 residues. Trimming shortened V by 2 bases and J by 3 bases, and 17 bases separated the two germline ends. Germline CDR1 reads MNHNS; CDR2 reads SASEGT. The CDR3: CASSENGQQGFGNTIYF. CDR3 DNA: TGTGCCAGCAGTGAAAATGGCCAACAGGGTTTTGGAAACACCATATATTTT.

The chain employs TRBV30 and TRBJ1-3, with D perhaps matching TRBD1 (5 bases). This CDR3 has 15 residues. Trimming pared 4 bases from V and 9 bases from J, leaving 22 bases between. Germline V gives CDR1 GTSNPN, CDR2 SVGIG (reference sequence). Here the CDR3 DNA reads TGTGCCTGGACTTTCGGGACCCTCCTCCCTCCCACCATATATTTT. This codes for CAWTFGTLLPPTIYF.